Given below is one T cell receptor (beta chain) in context. This sample is part of a study of blood T cell repertoires in COVID-19. Turning to the study itself: Some COVID-19 samples were acute and others convalescent; all came from the United States, Italy and Spain. From T cells, B-cell-depleted T cells, or PBMCs came the material, which was cDNA or gDNA.

Germline V CDR1 and CDR2: MNHNS, SASEGT. V was pared by 3 bases and J by 3 bases, with 3 bases of the junction left unmatched. CDR3 length equals 14 residues. Under the authors' procedure: From reference gene primer amplification, estimates of nucleated cell counts were derived. TCRdb's copy holds only in-frame clones and misses some; the assay was immunoSEQ multiplex PCR. Clonal size and the V and J genes are those of that table, whereas D and trimming came from the DNA. The sample lists about 120,000 clones, over 75% occurring once. The sequenced material came from peripheral blood. The chain couples TRBV6-1 to TRBJ2-7, with 9 bases lining up with TRBD1. The clonotype comes from a woman in her sixties or seventies with acute or convalescent COVID-19. The CDR3 DNA reads as TGTGCCAGCAGTGAGTGGACAGGGGTCTACGAGCAGTACTTC. Translation: CASSEWTGVYEQYF.